This T cell receptor beta chain was retrieved from a study of blood T cell repertoires in COVID-19. On the study more broadly: The samples span acute and convalescent COVID-19 from the United States, Italy and Spain.

The V gene's germline CDR1 is GTSNPN and CDR2 SVGIG (reference sequence). Trimming cost V 3 bases and J 12 bases, with 12 bases left between them. This CDR3 contains 11 residues. Clinical history as reported by participants underpinned cohort assignment. Study processing details: Reference gene primers were amplified, and this amplification served to estimate nucleated cell counts. Profiled with immunoSEQ multiplex PCR; TCRdb holds only in-frame clones, not every one. The V and J calls and clone size were taken over from that table, and D and trimming were inferred from the DNA. The table has 150,000 to 200,000 clones, about 88% seen once; the top ten hold 1.2%.

This rearrangement joins TRBV30 to TRBJ2-1; maybe TRBD1 (5 bases). This receptor was identified in a human donor with acute COVID-19. The donor label of this sample is uncertain. Specimen: PBMCs or T cells enriched from blood (not recorded which). For the CDR3, the DNA is TGTGCCTGGAGCCCCCAGGGCCCGCAGTTCTTC. Translation gives CAWSPQGPQFF.